The 2 T cell receptor beta chains in this list originate from one sample, sequenced in a study of T cell repertoires and HLA-DP antigens. The method was immunoSEQ multiplex PCR; TCRdb's version includes in-frame clones alone and lacks a portion of them. The sample includes about 73,000 clones, around 80% seen only once; the top ten take roughly 1.6%. Their antigen targets remain unknown. Sequenced: CD4+ T cells from PBMCs. The source is a man aged 60 to 69 in good health and CMV-seronegative.

The chain joins TRBV28 to TRBJ1-1, with unresolved D. From germline, CDR1 is MDHEN and CDR2 SYDVKM. With 0 bases removed from V and 1 base from J, the gap between germline ends came to 3 bases. This CDR3 has 13 residues. CDR3 sequence (DNA): TGTGCCAGCAGTTTATGGGCGAACACTGAAGCTTTCTTT. Translated: CASSLWANTEAFF.

Worth noting for this clone: Because it lacks the conserved phenylalanine or tryptophan at the end, this CDR3 is likely a read error. The V gene is TRBV29-1, the J gene TRBJ1-2, with 9 bases identical to TRBD1. Germline assignment: CDR1 SQVTM and CDR2 ANQGSEA. CDR3 size: 15 residues. V gave up 3 bases and J gave up 4 bases; unmatched junction bases: 9. The CDR3 protein is CSVEDWTGEAYGYTL. CDR3 bases: TGCAGCGTTGAGGACTGGACAGGGGAGGCCTATGGCTACACCCTC.